This T cell receptor (beta chain) was sequenced for a study of molecular identifiers for immune sequencing clone quantification. Study-wide results and limits: Should identical TCR molecules share a barcode, the sizes of highly expanded clones could be underestimated.

One entry per CDR3 protein results from TCRdb running MiXCR on the PCR reads. The table records 460,000 or so distinct CDR3 sequences, about a fifth of them present only once. This clonotype was detected only a few times. Its antigen remains unknown. V was cut by 7 bases and J by 10 bases, with 19 bases left in between. The CDR3 is 13 residues long. CDR1 is LNHDA and CDR2 is SQIVND in the germline V gene (reference sequence). Sequencing used naive CD8+ T cells from blood, with Jurkat cell RNA spiked in. Described subset: FACS-sorted CD8+CD4-CCR7+CD45RA+ naive T cells. The J gene is TRBJ1-1, the V gene TRBV19, with unresolved D. This receptor was identified in a human donor in good health. Some libraries in this study had Jurkat cell RNA spiked in. The CDR3 DNA sequence: TGTGCCAGTACCACATGGCGGGAGCCCCGAGCTTTCTTT. The encoded protein is CASTTWREPRAFF.